Below are 30 T cell receptor beta chains sequenced from a single sample in a study of shared clonotypes between healthy human individuals. Generated by immunoSEQ multiplex PCR, the TCRdb table keeps only in-frame clones and is missing some. The table records 2 million to 2.5 million clones, 90% to 95% of them present only once. Sequencing was performed on naive CD4+ T cells from PBMCs. The sample's subset: CD45RA+ positively selected. These receptors all stem from a man aged 18 to 35 in good health. Some clones in this sample may be carry-over from other donors' samples.

V usage is TRBV5-1 and J usage is TRBJ2-5; D ambiguous. Germline assignment: CDR1 SGHRS and CDR2 YFSETQ. V was pared by 2 bases and J by 4 bases, with 9 bases between. This CDR3 spans 13 amino acids. CDR3 in DNA: TGCGCCAGCAGCTTCACCGCCTCAGAGACCCAGTACTTC. Translation gives CASSFTASETQYF.

This sequence joins TRBV15 and TRBJ2-7; TRBD2 matches at 13 bases. The CDR3 spans 18 residues. In germline, CDR1 is LNHNV, CDR2 YYDKDF (reference sequence). V was pared by 0 bases and J by 5 bases, with 10 bases of the junction left unmatched. The CDR3 region is CATSRDGAGLAGVHEQYF. The DNA of the CDR3 is TGTGCCACCAGCAGAGATGGAGCAGGACTAGCGGGAGTCCACGAGCAGTACTTC.

The chain joins TRBV6-6 to TRBJ2-5; possibly TRBD1 or TRBD2 for D (5 bases each). The CDR3 is 14 amino acids. Germline assignment: CDR1 MNHNY and CDR2 SVGAGI (reference sequence). Trimming left V 2 bases short and J 2 bases short, with 9 bases between. The CDR3 spells CASSYDRGQETQYF. The CDR3 bases are TGTGCCAGCAGTTACGACAGAGGGCAAGAGACCCAGTACTTC.

This clone was observed once. Other nucleotide sequences from this sample produce the same CDR3. J is TRBJ2-5 and V is TRBV5-1; D tentatively reads TRBD1 or TRBD2 (6 bases each). This CDR3 is 12 amino acids long. Germline V gene lookup returns CDR1 SGHRS and CDR2 YFSETQ. V was trimmed by 7 bases and J by 4 bases, leaving 11 bases between them. The CDR3 spells CASRGGGETQYF. The CDR3 DNA follows: TGCGCCAGCCGTGGAGGGGGAGAGACCCAGTACTTC. The full variable domain, its missing parts supplied by reference TRBV5-1 and TRBJ2-5, is KAGVTQTPRYLIKTRGQQVTLSCSPISGHRSVSWYQQTPGQGLQFLFEYFSETQRNKGNFPGRFSGRQFSNSRSEMNVSTLELGDSALYLCASRGGGETQYFGPGTRLLVL.

The rearrangement joins TRBV5-1 to TRBJ2-7; D not resolved. This CDR3 has 14 residues. Germline V gene sequence: CDR1 SGHRS, CDR2 YFSETQ. Deletions cut 0 bases from V and 0 bases from J, with 7 bases between. Written as DNA, the CDR3 is TGCGCCAGCAGCTTGGCCTACGGCTCCTACGAGCAGTACTTC. It yields the protein CASSLAYGSYEQYF.

J is TRBJ2-2 and V is TRBV27; D remains unclear. Germline CDR1 is MNHEY and CDR2 is SMNVEV (reference sequence). The CDR3 loop spans 15 amino acids. Trimming stripped 1 base from V and 5 bases from J, with 11 bases between. The CDR3 protein is CASSLYGFRTGELFF. CDR3 in DNA: TGTGCCAGCAGTTTATACGGGTTTAGGACCGGGGAGCTGTTTTTT.

This rearrangement joins TRBV5-4 to TRBJ2-5; D is undetermined. Germline-derived CDR1 and CDR2 are SGHNT and YYREEE (reference sequence). Deletions cut 1 base from V and 2 bases from J, with 6 bases between. The CDR3 extends over 13 amino acids. The CDR3 reads CASSLKSQETQYF. CDR3 nucleotide sequence: TGTGCCAGCAGCTTGAAGTCTCAAGAGACCCAGTACTTC.

The rearrangement joins TRBV5-1 to TRBJ2-2; 12 bases agree with TRBD2. The junction had 11 bases not matched to a gene; V was cut back by 1 base and J by 4 bases. This CDR3 has 19 amino acids. CDR1 and CDR2 from the germline V gene are SGHRS and YFSETQ. The CDR3 region is CASSLLGASGRVSTGELFF. The CDR3 bases are TGCGCCAGCAGCTTGCTGGGGGCTAGCGGGAGGGTGAGCACCGGGGAGCTGTTTTTT.

This clone showed up just once. V gene TRBV6-6 combines with J gene TRBJ2-1; 7 bases are shared with TRBD2. V shed 6 bases and J 7 bases; nucleotides not matched to a gene: 6. Germline V lookup: CDR1 MNHNY, CDR2 SVGAGI (reference sequence). This CDR3 comprises 13 residues. CDR3 in DNA: TGTGCCAGCAGACCCGGGACTAAAAATGAGCAGTTCTTC. It encodes CASRPGTKNEQFF.

This chain connects TRBV5-1 to TRBJ1-2; weak D call: TRBD1 (5 bases). The CDR3 covers 14 residues. The V and J ends lost 0 bases and 4 bases respectively, with 10 bases between them. Looked up from germline, CDR1 is SGHRS and CDR2 is YFSETQ. CDR3 protein: CASSLAGGIYGYTF. CDR3 sequence (DNA): TGCGCCAGCAGCTTGGCCGGGGGGATCTATGGCTACACCTTC.

As to this clone: Different DNA sequences within this sample yield the same CDR3. CDR3 sequence reads: CASSLAVYSNQPQHF. The CDR3 DNA reads TGTGCCAGCAGTTTAGCTGTTTATAGCAATCAGCCCCAGCATTTT. The chain couples TRBV28 to TRBJ1-5; D is ambiguous. Per the germline V gene, CDR1 is MDHEN and CDR2 is SYDVKM. V was trimmed by 2 bases and J by 0 bases, leaving 8 bases between them. The CDR3 length is 15 residues.

The CDR3 here is CASTLDYSNEQFF. Written as DNA, the CDR3 is TGTGCCAGCACCTTGGACTACTCCAATGAGCAGTTCTTC. The chain combines TRBV11-1 with TRBJ2-1; D may be TRBD2 (6 bases). The CDR3 is made up of 13 amino acids. With 7 bases removed from V and 6 bases from J, the gap between germline ends came to 13 bases. Per germline, CDR1 SGHAT and CDR2 FQDESV (reference sequence).

This clone was detected a few times. V and J are TRBV6-5 and TRBJ1-4; 9 bases are a match to TRBD1. The CDR3 sequence is 14 residues long. The ends lost 5 bases at V and 3 bases at J; junction bases unmatched: 1. Germline loops: CDR1 MNHEY, CDR2 SVGAGI. The CDR3 DNA reads as TGTGCCAGCAGTCGACAGGGGGCTAATGAAAAACTGTTTTTT. This sequence encodes CASSRQGANEKLFF.

The rearrangement links TRBV21-1 to TRBJ2-1; TRBD2, as called in the table, went unchecked against the DNA. TRBV21-1 corresponds to a pseudogene. The CDR3 loop spans 18 amino acids. The CDR3 spells CASSKVNLAGEETDEQFF. The DNA of the CDR3 is TGTGCCAGCAGCAAAGTAAACCTAGCGGGAGAAGAGACGGATGAGCAGTTCTTC.

This chain joins TRBV28 and TRBJ2-7; a possible D gene is TRBD1 (6 bases). Germline CDR1 reads MDHEN; CDR2 reads SYDVKM. V was clipped by 6 bases and J by 4 bases, with 16 bases between them. CDR3 length equals 14 residues. The CDR3 DNA reads TGTGCCAGCAGCCCACTCAGGGGTAGGTACGAGCAGTACTTC. Amino acid sequence: CASSPLRGRYEQYF.

V usage is TRBV19 and J usage is TRBJ1-5, with D perhaps TRBD1 (5 bases). Germline loops: CDR1 LNHDA, CDR2 SQIVND (reference sequence). Trimming took 7 bases from V and 1 from J, leaving 17 bases between them. The CDR3 contains 16 residues. CDR3 amino acids: CASTPIGAVSNQPQHF. CDR3 in DNA: TGTGCCAGTACCCCTATCGGGGCGGTGAGCAATCAGCCCCAGCATTTT. The entire variable domain, with the rest obtained from reference TRBV19 and TRBJ1-5, is as follows: DGGITQSPKYLFRKEGQNVTLSCEQNLNHDAMYWYRQDPGQGLRLIYYSQIVNDFQKGDIAEGYSVSREKKESFPLTVTSAQKNPTAFYLCASTPIGAVSNQPQHFGDGTRLSIL.

V and J are TRBV4-3 and TRBJ1-4, with TRBD1 matching over 11 bases. J lost 8 bases, V lost 0 bases, and 11 bases had no gene match. The CDR3 contains 18 residues. Looked up from germline, CDR1 is LGHNA and CDR2 is YSLEER. CDR3 sequence reads: CASSQEPPRRDRGEKLFF. The CDR3 DNA follows: TGCGCCAGCAGCCAAGAACCGCCGCGAAGGGACAGGGGGGAAAAACTGTTTTTT.

V and J are TRBV19 and TRBJ2-5, with D unresolved. Germline loops: CDR1 LNHDA, CDR2 SQIVND (reference sequence). The germline V and J ends were trimmed by 5 bases and 4 bases, with 11 bases remaining between them. The CDR3 consists of 13 residues. CDR3 residues: CASSPPSRETQYF. The CDR3 DNA follows: TGTGCCAGTAGTCCCCCATCCCGAGAGACCCAGTACTTC.

This chain connects TRBV6-4 to TRBJ2-1, with D perhaps TRBD2 (6 bases). V lost 6 bases, J lost 9 bases, and 15 bases lay in between. The germline V gene encodes CDR1 MRHNA and CDR2 SNTAGT. The CDR3 totals 13 residues. CDR3 in DNA: TGTGCCAGCAGCTCCGTCGGGGGAACTGAGCAGTTCTTC. Residues: CASSSVGGTEQFF.

V usage is TRBV6-5 and J usage is TRBJ2-3, with D unresolved. V was clipped by 8 bases and J by 1 base, with 10 bases between them. CDR3 size: 13 residues. The germline CDR1 and CDR2 sequences are MNHEY and SVGAGI. CDR3 coding DNA: TGTGCCAGCGGGCCTCCCGGCACAGATACGCAGTATTTT. This encodes CASGPPGTDTQYF.

The CDR3 region is CASSLGTGGTSGANVLTF. The CDR3 DNA is TGTGCCAGCAGCTTGGGGACAGGGGGAACCTCTGGGGCCAACGTCCTGACTTTC. This rearrangement joins TRBV5-4 to TRBJ2-6; TRBD1 agrees at 10 bases. CDR1 and CDR2 from the germline V gene are SGHNT and YYREEE (reference sequence). The CDR3 has 18 amino acids. V shed 0 bases, J shed 0 bases, and the junction held 3 bases outside the gene matches.

The chain links TRBV27 to TRBJ1-5; D ambiguous. From germline, CDR1 is MNHEY and CDR2 SMNVEV (reference sequence). V was cut by 2 bases and J by 6 bases, with 8 bases left in between. The CDR3 runs to 13 residues. CDR3 DNA sequence: TGTGCCAGCAGTTTACGGGAAAGTCAGCCCCAGCATTTT. Its translation is CASSLRESQPQHF.

The chain links TRBV5-1 to TRBJ2-5, with TRBD2 as a possible D gene (5 bases). The germline gives CDR1 SGHRS, CDR2 YFSETQ. CDR3 length: 15 residues. Trimming took off 4 bases at V and 0 bases at J, with 13 bases between the two ends. DNA of the CDR3: TGCGCCAGCAGCCCAGCGGTGGGGTACCAAGAGACCCAGTACTTC. It encodes CASSPAVGYQETQYF. Looking up the rest from reference TRBV5-1 and TRBJ2-5 gives the full variable domain: KAGVTQTPRYLIKTRGQQVTLSCSPISGHRSVSWYQQTPGQGLQFLFEYFSETQRNKGNFPGRFSGRQFSNSRSEMNVSTLELGDSALYLCASSPAVGYQETQYFGPGTRLLVL.

This chain uses TRBV19 with TRBJ1-2, with D uncertain. The CDR3 sequence is 16 residues long. CDR1 LNHDA and CDR2 SQIVND come from the germline V gene (reference sequence). The V and J ends lost 2 bases and 2 bases respectively, with 15 bases between them. CDR3 sequence reads: CASSIRRAPSNYGYTF. The CDR3 nucleotides read TGTGCCAGTAGTATAAGACGGGCTCCCTCCAACTATGGCTACACCTTC.

The CDR3 sequence: CASSLTSGRRVGKKNEQFF. Here the CDR3 DNA reads TGTGCCAGCAGCCTTACTAGCGGGAGGAGGGTGGGAAAAAAAAATGAGCAGTTCTTC. The chain combines TRBV11-2 with TRBJ2-1; TRBD2 matches 12 bases. The germline gives CDR1 SGHAT, CDR2 FQNNGV. Trimming took 5 bases from V and 7 from J; bases not matched to a gene: 18. This CDR3 spans 19 amino acids.

The chain has TRBV10-3 and TRBJ2-3; the match to TRBD2 covers 14 bases. Trimming at V came to 10 bases and at J to 3 bases, leaving 3 bases not matched to a gene. Germline V lookup: CDR1 ENHRY, CDR2 SYGVKD. This CDR3 spans 14 amino acids. The CDR3 here is CATRTSGRTDTQYF. The CDR3 DNA sequence: TGTGCCACCCGGACTAGCGGGAGGACAGATACGCAGTATTTT.

This chain links TRBV6-4 with TRBJ2-7, with D perhaps matching TRBD1 (5 bases). The V and J ends lost 6 bases and 4 bases respectively, with 22 bases between them. CDR1 is MRHNA and CDR2 is SNTAGT in the germline V gene. The CDR3 spans 16 residues. CDR3 sequence: CASSDPQATFLYEQYF. CDR3 bases: TGTGCCAGCAGCGATCCACAGGCGACCTTCCTATACGAGCAGTACTTC.

CDR3 in DNA: TGTGCCAGCAGCACCAATGCGAACACTGAAGCTTTCTTT. This encodes CASSTNANTEAFF. The V and J genes are TRBV7-2 and TRBJ1-1; no reliable D call. The CDR3 spans 13 residues. Germline lookup yields CDR1 SGHTA and CDR2 FQGNSA. Trimming took off 5 bases at V and 1 base at J, with 8 bases between the two ends.

The CDR3 loop is CASSPKGGNTEAFF. As DNA, the CDR3 is TGTGCCAGCAGTCCAAAGGGGGGTAACACTGAAGCTTTCTTT. The chain couples TRBV6-6 to TRBJ1-1, with D maybe TRBD1 (6 bases). Germline CDR1 and CDR2: MNHNY and SVGAGI (reference sequence). The CDR3 spans 14 residues. The V end was cut by 5 bases, the J end by 2 bases, with 12 bases between.

The chain couples TRBV4-1 to TRBJ1-2, with unresolved D. The ends were cut back, 1 base at V and 0 bases at J, with 18 bases in the middle. The CDR3 loop spans 18 amino acids. Per the germline V gene, CDR1 is MGHRA and CDR2 is YSYEKL. In DNA form, the CDR3 reads TGCGCCAGCAGCCAAGGGGCCCCTAGCAGGCCAGCTAACTATGGCTACACCTTC. Residues: CASSQGAPSRPANYGYTF.